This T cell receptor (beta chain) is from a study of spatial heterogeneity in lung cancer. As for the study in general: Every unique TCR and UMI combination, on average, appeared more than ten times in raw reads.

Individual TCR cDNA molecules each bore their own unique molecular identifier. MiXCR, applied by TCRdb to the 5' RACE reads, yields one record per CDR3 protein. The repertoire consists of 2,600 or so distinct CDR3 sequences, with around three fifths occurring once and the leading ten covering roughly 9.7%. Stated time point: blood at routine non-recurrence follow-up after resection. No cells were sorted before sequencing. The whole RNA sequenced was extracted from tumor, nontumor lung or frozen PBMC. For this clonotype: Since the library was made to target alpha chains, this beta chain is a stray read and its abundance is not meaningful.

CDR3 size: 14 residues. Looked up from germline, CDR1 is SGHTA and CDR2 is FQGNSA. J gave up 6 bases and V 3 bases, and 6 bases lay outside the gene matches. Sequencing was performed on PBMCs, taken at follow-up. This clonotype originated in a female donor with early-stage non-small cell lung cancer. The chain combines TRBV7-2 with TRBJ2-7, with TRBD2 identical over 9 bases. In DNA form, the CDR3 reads TGTGCCAGCAGCTTTAGCGGGAGAGGGAGCGAGCAGTACTTC. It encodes CASSFSGRGSEQYF.